Shown below are 30 T cell receptor beta chains from a single sample sequenced in a study of blood T cells in healthy people across ages. Primed by a sample-barcoded 5' primer and a J-beta primer mix, a second PCR proceeded for roughly 7 to 11 cycles. One entry per CDR3 protein, called by TCRdb with MiXCR from the 5' RACE reads. The sample includes 850,000 or so distinct CDR3 sequences, under 35% of them seen just once. The source material was blood. The receptors here all came from a woman aged 80 or over in good health.

The chain combines TRBV27 with TRBJ1-4, with D tentatively TRBD1 (6 bases). Germline CDR1 is MNHEY and CDR2 is SMNVEV (reference sequence). The CDR3 extends over 14 amino acids. Trimming cost V 3 bases and J 8 bases, with 13 bases left between them. CDR3: CASSLSRGGEKLFF. Written as DNA, the CDR3 is TGTGCCAGCAGTTTGTCGCGAGGGGGAGAAAAACTGTTTTTT.

This clonotype was counted many times. This chain connects TRBV7-9 to TRBJ2-3; 9 bases fit TRBD1. The V gene's germline CDR1 is SEHNR and CDR2 FQNEAQ (reference sequence). CDR3 length equals 17 residues. V gave up 2 bases and J gave up 0 bases; unmatched junction bases: 6. CDR3 amino acids: CASSLTTGGVSTDTQYF. The CDR3 DNA reads TGTGCCAGCAGCTTAACTACAGGGGGCGTGAGCACAGATACGCAGTATTTT.

This clonotype has at least ten counts. The V gene is TRBV25-1, the J gene TRBJ2-7, with 9 bases identical to TRBD1. This CDR3 is built from 15 residues. With V trimmed by 5 bases and J by 4 bases, 9 bases remained unmatched. Germline V gene sequence: CDR1 MGHDK, CDR2 SYGVNS. The CDR3 is CASSPTPDRGYEQYF. The CDR3 DNA follows: TGTGCCAGCAGTCCGACCCCCGACAGGGGGTACGAGCAGTACTTC.

The table lists this clonotype with a few counts. This may come from a read error, since a much larger clone is one base off. The chain carries TRBV5-1 and TRBJ2-5; the match to TRBD1 covers 8 bases. This CDR3 comprises 15 residues. Trimming took 6 bases from V and 11 from J; bases not matched to a gene: 18. The germline V gene encodes CDR1 SGHRS and CDR2 YFSETQ. The CDR3 sequence is CASNFSTGATNEQYF. CDR3 coding DNA: TGCGCCAGCAACTTTTCGACAGGGGCCACAAATGAGCAGTACTTC.

The rearrangement links TRBV11-2 to TRBJ2-3, with 13 bases matching TRBD2. Germline V gene data show CDR1 as SGHAT and CDR2 as FQNNGV. Unmatched junction bases numbered 13, after V lost 4 bases and J lost 0 bases. This CDR3 contains 20 residues. CDR3 coding DNA: TGTGCCAGCAGCTCAAGACAGAAGACTAGCGGGGGGTCTAGCACAGATACGCAGTATTTT. This codes for CASSSRQKTSGGSSTDTQYF.

For this clonotype: This could be a read error, since a much larger clone is one nucleotide away. CDR3 in amino acids: CASSWLDRDNEQFF. The CDR3 DNA follows: TGTGCCAGCAGCTGGCTGGACAGGGACAATGAGCAGTTCTTC. The V and J genes are TRBV7-9 and TRBJ2-1; 8 nucleotides align to TRBD1. CDR1 and CDR2 (germline): SEHNR, FQNEAQ (reference sequence). This CDR3 comprises 14 residues. V was clipped by 4 bases and J by 5 bases; unmatched bases: 4.

This clonotype was found a few times. The CDR3 here is CSATGTSGPAYADTQYF. Here the CDR3 DNA reads TGCAGTGCCACCGGGACTAGCGGGCCGGCTTATGCGGATACGCAGTATTTT. The chain recombines TRBV20-1 with TRBJ2-3, with 12 bases that match TRBD2. V dropped 6 bases and J dropped 6; count of bases not matched to a gene: 16. Germline CDR1 DFQATT, CDR2 SNEGSKA (reference sequence). The CDR3 is 17 residues long.

CDR3: CSARTVEGGRGWLGETQYF. DNA of the CDR3: TGCAGTGCTAGAACCGTCGAAGGTGGGCGGGGCTGGTTAGGAGAGACCCAGTACTTC. The chain couples TRBV20-1 to TRBJ2-5; TRBD2 might be the D (6 bases). CDR1 and CDR2 from the germline V gene are DFQATT and SNEGSKA (reference sequence). Trimming removed 2 bases from V and 4 bases from J, with 29 bases in between. This CDR3 contains 19 residues.

To note about this clonotype: A much larger clonotype is one base distant, so this may be a read error. The chain links TRBV6-2 or TRBV6-3 to TRBJ2-3; tentative D call: TRBD1 (5 bases). CDR3 length equals 14 residues. Germline lookup yields CDR1 MNHEY and CDR2 SVGEGT. DNA of the CDR3: TGTGCCAGCAGTAACGCCGTGGTTACAGGTACGCAGTATTTT. Its translation is CASSNAVVTGTQYF.

On this clonotype: It may be a read error: a sequence one base away is much more abundant. The chain is built from TRBV9 and TRBJ2-1; D not certain. There are 16 residues in the CDR3. The ends were cut back, 0 bases at V and 6 bases at J, with 16 bases in the middle. Germline CDR1 and CDR2: SGDLS and YYNGEE. The CDR3 spells CASSVDALPLLNEQFF. CDR3 DNA: TGTGCCAGCAGCGTAGATGCTCTACCCTTGCTCAATGAGCAGTTCTTC.

J is TRBJ1-1 and V is TRBV6-5; D unresolved. Germline V gives CDR1 MNHEY, CDR2 SVGAGI. V was pared by 6 bases and J by 0 bases, with 11 bases between. The CDR3 is 14 amino acids. The CDR3 sequence is CASRSPGMNTEAFF. The CDR3 region has the DNA TGTGCCAGCAGATCCCCTGGCATGAACACTGAAGCTTTCTTT.

CDR3 DNA sequence: TGTGCCATCAGTGAGACAGGGAGGCTCACTGAAGCTTTCTTT. The encoded protein is CAISETGRLTEAFF. V is TRBV10-3 and J is TRBJ1-1; D is possibly TRBD1 (6 bases). The CDR3 has 14 amino acids. The V gene lost 2 bases and the J gene lost 4 bases, with 11 bases spanning the gap. In germline, CDR1 is ENHRY, CDR2 SYGVKD.

This clonotype was counted at least ten times. The J gene is TRBJ2-1, the V gene TRBV5-5, with TRBD2 identical over 9 bases. With V trimmed by 4 bases and J by 8 bases, 10 bases remained unmatched. This CDR3 has 15 amino acids. Germline CDR1 is SGHKS and CDR2 is YYEKEE (reference sequence). The CDR3 DNA reads TGTGCCAGCAGCCCCCGGTCTAGCGGGGCCGATGAGCAGTTCTTC. Translated, it gives CASSPRSSGADEQFF.

As to this clonotype: Possible read error: a much larger clone is one base away. J is TRBJ2-5 and V is TRBV7-2; 10 bases agree with TRBD1. With 5 bases clipped from V and 9 bases from J, the junction kept 12 bases outside the gene matches. The CDR3 contains 15 residues. The germline gives CDR1 SGHTA, CDR2 FQGNSA. Here the CDR3 reads CASSRTGTGVEAQYF. In nucleotides, the CDR3 is TGTGCCAGCAGCCGTACCGGGACAGGGGTGGAGGCCCAGTACTTC.

The chain couples TRBV11-2 to TRBJ2-5; weak D call: TRBD1 (6 bases). Germline values: CDR1 SGHAT, CDR2 FQNNGV. The CDR3 loop spans 14 amino acids. The ends were cut back, 6 bases at V and 0 bases at J, with 11 bases in the middle. CDR3 nucleotide sequence: TGTGCCAGCAGACCCGGACAGCACCAAGAGACCCAGTACTTC. Translated: CASRPGQHQETQYF. The full variable domain, with the rest looked up from reference TRBV11-2 and TRBJ2-5, is EAGVAQSPRYKIIEKRQSVAFWCNPISGHATLYWYQQILGQGPKLLIQFQNNGVVDDSQLPKDRFSAERLKGVDSTLKIQPAKLEDSAVYLCASRPGQHQETQYFGPGTRLLVL.

This clonotype was seen more than once but under ten times. This chain joins TRBV7-2 and TRBJ2-1; 7 bases agree with TRBD1. With V trimmed by 5 bases and J by 3 bases, 7 bases remained unmatched. The germline CDR1 and CDR2 sequences are SGHTA and FQGNSA. The CDR3 runs to 15 residues. The CDR3 DNA sequence: TGTGCCAGCAGCCCCTGGGACAGAATCTACAATGAGCAGTTCTTC. This encodes CASSPWDRIYNEQFF.

This clonotype was picked up many times. A junction end diverges from the germline sequence, so it may reflect a read error. V usage is TRBV5-1 and J usage is TRBJ2-1; D is undetermined. There are 13 residues in the CDR3. CDR1 is SGHRS and CDR2 is YFSETQ in the germline V gene. CDR3 residues: CASSLDRSNEQFF. The CDR3 DNA reads TGTGCCAGCAGTTTAGATCGAAGCAATGAGCAGTTCTTC.

This clonotype has a count of ten or more. The V and J genes are TRBV20-1 and TRBJ2-3; tentative D call: TRBD1 (5 bases). With 0 bases removed from V and 0 bases from J, the gap between germline ends came to 13 bases. The CDR3 spans 16 residues. Looked up from germline, CDR1 is DFQATT and CDR2 is SNEGSKA (reference sequence). The CDR3 reads CSARDQDRPSTDTQYF. The CDR3 DNA is TGCAGTGCTAGAGATCAAGACAGACCTAGCACAGATACGCAGTATTTT.

Many counts were recorded for this clonotype. The chain links TRBV7-2 to TRBJ2-1; 10 bases align to TRBD2. The CDR3 consists of 15 residues. The V gene's germline CDR1 is SGHTA and CDR2 FQGNSA. Trimming at V came to 3 bases and at J to 3 bases, leaving 2 bases not matched to a gene. CDR3: CASSFGLADYNEQFF. The DNA for the CDR3 is TGTGCCAGCAGCTTCGGACTAGCGGACTACAATGAGCAGTTCTTC.

In this sample, this clonotype turned up a few times. Being one base from a much bigger clone, this may be a read error. The V gene is TRBV5-1, the J gene TRBJ2-3; tentative D call: TRBD2 (5 bases). The V end lost 3 bases, the J end lost 2 bases, and 10 bases lay between the germline ends. This CDR3 comprises 14 residues. Germline CDR1 is SGHRS and CDR2 is YFSETQ. The CDR3: CASSWPGSTDTQYF. The CDR3 DNA follows: TGCGCCAGCAGCTGGCCGGGGTCCACAGATACGCAGTATTTT.

This clonotype has at least ten counts. The V call is TRBV7-2, the J call TRBJ2-6, with 7 bases identical to TRBD1. The CDR3 is 16 amino acids. Unmatched junction bases numbered 4, after V lost 5 bases and J lost 0 bases. In germline, CDR1 is SGHTA, CDR2 FQGNSA. CDR3 residues: CASSIGTVSGANVLTF. CDR3 bases: TGTGCCAGCAGCATTGGGACAGTCTCTGGGGCCAACGTCCTGACTTTC.

The V gene is TRBV9, the J gene TRBJ2-2; perhaps D is TRBD1 or TRBD2 (6 bases each). The germline gives CDR1 SGDLS, CDR2 YYNGEE. This CDR3 spans 16 amino acids. V was cut by 0 bases and J by 4 bases, with 13 bases left in between. The CDR3 region has the DNA TGTGCCAGCAGCGTAGGTGGAGGGGGGACCACCGGGGAGCTGTTTTTT. As protein: CASSVGGGGTTGELFF.

The chain joins TRBV7-9 to TRBJ2-1, with D tentatively TRBD1 (5 bases). Germline values: CDR1 SEHNR, CDR2 FQNEAQ (reference sequence). This CDR3 has 15 amino acids. Trimming cost V 0 bases and J 7 bases, with 13 bases left between them. This chain's CDR3 is CASSLAEAGKNEQFF. CDR3 in DNA: TGTGCCAGCAGCTTAGCCGAGGCAGGGAAGAATGAGCAGTTCTTC.

The rearrangement links TRBV2 to TRBJ2-1; 9 bases match TRBD1. With V trimmed by 5 bases and J by 6 bases, 11 bases remained unmatched. This CDR3 has 16 amino acids. Germline assignment: CDR1 SNHLY and CDR2 FYNNEI. CDR3 DNA sequence: TGTGCCAGCAGTCCCTTCGGGGACAGGGTCCCCAATGAGCAGTTCTTC. Amino acid sequence: CASSPFGDRVPNEQFF.

The chain carries TRBV20-1 and TRBJ1-1; TRBD1 matches at 7 bases. V lost 1 base to trimming and J lost 2 bases; unmatched junction nucleotides: 7. Looked up from germline, CDR1 is DFQATT and CDR2 is SNEGSKA (reference sequence). This CDR3 comprises 15 residues. The CDR3 is CSARATGSGNTEAFF. Written as DNA, the CDR3 is TGCAGTGCTAGAGCGACAGGGAGTGGAAACACTGAAGCTTTCTTT.

The table lists this clonotype with many counts. The rearrangement joins TRBV20-1 to TRBJ2-5; D is possibly TRBD2 (6 bases). Germline-derived CDR1 and CDR2 are DFQATT and SNEGSKA (reference sequence). The germline V and J ends were trimmed by 2 bases and 1 base, with 14 bases remaining between them. This CDR3 comprises 15 residues. The CDR3 protein is CSARNGGAAQETQYF. The CDR3 DNA reads TGCAGTGCTAGAAACGGGGGAGCGGCCCAAGAGACCCAGTACTTC.

The sample holds many counts of this clonotype. One base away lies a much larger clone, so this may be a sequencing read error. The chain couples TRBV7-9 to TRBJ2-5; tentatively, D is TRBD2 (6 bases). From germline, CDR1 is SEHNR and CDR2 FQNEAQ (reference sequence). The V gene lost 1 base and the J gene lost 11 bases, with 17 bases spanning the gap. The CDR3 loop spans 14 amino acids. The CDR3 sequence: CASSLVASGVEQYF. In nucleotides, the CDR3 is TGTGCCAGCAGCTTAGTAGCGTCGGGGGTTGAGCAGTACTTC.

J is TRBJ1-2 and V is TRBV18; D may be TRBD1 (6 bases). Deletions cut 3 bases from V and 4 bases from J, with 15 bases between. This CDR3 spans 15 amino acids. Looked up from germline, CDR1 is KGHSH and CDR2 is LQKENI. The CDR3 nucleotides read TGTGCCAGCTCACCGGGGCAGACAGGTCCCTATGGCTACACCTTC. This sequence encodes CASSPGQTGPYGYTF.

Written as DNA, the CDR3 is TGTGCCAGTAGTATAACCTTAGCGGGGAGCTCCTACAATGAGCAGTTCTTC. This codes for CASSITLAGSSYNEQFF. The V call is TRBV19, the J call TRBJ2-1; 8 positions agree with TRBD2. From germline, CDR1 is LNHDA and CDR2 SQIVND (reference sequence). V shed 2 bases and J 0 bases; nucleotides not matched to a gene: 6. This CDR3 has 17 amino acids.

This clonotype came up once. This chain joins TRBV6-2 or TRBV6-3 and TRBJ2-5; D is undetermined. Trimming took off 4 bases at V and 3 bases at J, with 12 bases between the two ends. The CDR3 spans 14 residues. From germline, CDR1 is MNHEY and CDR2 SVGEGT. In DNA form, the CDR3 reads TGTGCCAGCAGTTCCTCCCCGCCAGAAGAGACCCAGTACTTC. This sequence encodes CASSSSPPEETQYF.